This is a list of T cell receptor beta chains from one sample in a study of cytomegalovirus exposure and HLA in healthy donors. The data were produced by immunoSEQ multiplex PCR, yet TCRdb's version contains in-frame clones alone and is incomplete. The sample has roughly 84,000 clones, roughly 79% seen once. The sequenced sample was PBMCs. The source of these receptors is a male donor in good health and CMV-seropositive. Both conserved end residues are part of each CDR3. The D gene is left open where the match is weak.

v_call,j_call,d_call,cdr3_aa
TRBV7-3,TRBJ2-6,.,CASSNILSGANVLTF
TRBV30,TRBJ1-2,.,CAWTLPQDRYTF
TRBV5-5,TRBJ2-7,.,CASSYPDRSYEQYF
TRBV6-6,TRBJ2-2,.,CASSYSGTGELFF
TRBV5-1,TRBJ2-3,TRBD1,CASSGTGQGLADTQYF
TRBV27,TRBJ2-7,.,CASSLLRGASYEQYF
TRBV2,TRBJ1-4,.,CASEEQGYNEKLFF
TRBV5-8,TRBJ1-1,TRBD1,CASSLGLTGTGDTEAFF
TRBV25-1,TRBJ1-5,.,CASSESNRETIQPQHF
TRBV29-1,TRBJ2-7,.,CSVIRADSYEQYF
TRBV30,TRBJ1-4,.,CAWSPPEGMGEKLFF
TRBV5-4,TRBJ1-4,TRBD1,CASSQQGAGEKLFF
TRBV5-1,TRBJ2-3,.,CASSRGTSTDTQYF
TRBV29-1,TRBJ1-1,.,CSARRDTEAFF
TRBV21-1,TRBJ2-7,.,CASSPQYRKEYEQYF
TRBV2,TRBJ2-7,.,CASSERGYSLLF
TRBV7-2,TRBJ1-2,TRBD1,CASSSTGYGYTF
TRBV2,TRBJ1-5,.,CASRGLSGSNQPQHF
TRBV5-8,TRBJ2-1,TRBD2,CASSLGLAGGLTYNEQFF
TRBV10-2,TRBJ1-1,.,CASSLTGTLRQRGMNTEAFF
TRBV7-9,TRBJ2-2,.,CASSFSKITGELFF
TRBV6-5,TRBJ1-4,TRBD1,CASRRTGTGNEKLFF
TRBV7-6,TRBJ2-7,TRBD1,CASSLEYWQGAREQYF
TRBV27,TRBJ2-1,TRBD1,CASSAQGVSYNEQFF
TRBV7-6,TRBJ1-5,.,CASSLDLSQPQHF
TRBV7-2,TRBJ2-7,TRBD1,CASSLWGQGYEQYF
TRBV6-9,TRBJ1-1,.,CASSPGRRGTEAFF
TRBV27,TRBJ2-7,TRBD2,CASSFTGTSGYEQYF
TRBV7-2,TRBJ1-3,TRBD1,CASSSRGGTGRGNTIYF
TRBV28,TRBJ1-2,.,CASSLFHGDYGYTF
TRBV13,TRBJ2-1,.,CASSYRTDSNEQFF
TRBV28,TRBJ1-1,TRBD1,CASRTGTGSDEAFF
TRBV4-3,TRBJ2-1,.,CASSQFRGFEQFF
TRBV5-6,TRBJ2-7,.,CASSSVGYEQYF
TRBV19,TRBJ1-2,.,CASTSGDTNYGYTF
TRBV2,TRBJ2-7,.,CASSDGSAREQYF
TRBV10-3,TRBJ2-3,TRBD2,CASGLAGGDTQYF
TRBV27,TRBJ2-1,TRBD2,CASSRLASSSYNEQFF
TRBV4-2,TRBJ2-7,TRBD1,CASSQDFGTGFPYEQYF
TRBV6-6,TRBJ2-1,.,CASEGGVKDEQFF